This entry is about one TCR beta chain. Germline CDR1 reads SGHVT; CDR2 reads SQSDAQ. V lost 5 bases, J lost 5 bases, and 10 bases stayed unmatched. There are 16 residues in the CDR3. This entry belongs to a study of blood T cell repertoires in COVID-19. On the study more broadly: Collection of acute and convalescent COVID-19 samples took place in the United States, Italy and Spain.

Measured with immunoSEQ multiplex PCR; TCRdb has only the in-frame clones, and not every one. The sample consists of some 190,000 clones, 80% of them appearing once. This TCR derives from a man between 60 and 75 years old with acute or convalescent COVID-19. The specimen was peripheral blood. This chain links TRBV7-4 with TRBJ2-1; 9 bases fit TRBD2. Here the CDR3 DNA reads TGTGCCAGCAGCCCACAGGAGCGGGGGGCACACAATGAGCAGTTCTTC. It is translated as CASSPQERGAHNEQFF.